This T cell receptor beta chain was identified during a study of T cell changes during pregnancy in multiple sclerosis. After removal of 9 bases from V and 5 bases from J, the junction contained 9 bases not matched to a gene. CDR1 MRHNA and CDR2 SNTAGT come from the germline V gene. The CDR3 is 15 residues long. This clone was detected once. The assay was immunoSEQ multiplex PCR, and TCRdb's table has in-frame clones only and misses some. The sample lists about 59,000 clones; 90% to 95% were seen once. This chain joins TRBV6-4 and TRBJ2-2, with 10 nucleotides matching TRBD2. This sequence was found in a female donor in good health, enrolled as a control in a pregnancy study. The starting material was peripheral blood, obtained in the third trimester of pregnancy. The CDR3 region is CASRSSGGETGELFF. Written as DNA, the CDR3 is TGTGCCAGTAGATCTAGCGGGGGCGAAACCGGGGAGCTGTTTTTT.